This entry concerns a single T cell receptor beta chain. Its antigen is still unknown. No much larger clone exists at a distance of one base, and base qualities are not known. The immunoSEQ assay was used to generate TCR beta chain sequences from genomic DNA. As for how the authors treated the data: CDR3 sequences that did not begin with the conserved framework cysteine at position 104 were removed manually. Clonality was calculated as one minus the normalized Shannon's Diversity Index, with values ranging from 0 (maximal diversity) to 1 (oligoclonal). Chi-squared comparison-of-proportions tests were used to check whether the frequency of the same CDR3 differed between samples, for example brain versus blood. Public clonotypes were found by searching immuneACCESS, and the VDJdb browser was used to assess similarity to known antiviral clonotypes. The table comes from immuneACCESS by way of TCRdb, which keeps in-frame sequences with V and J called. Part of the clones is missing from these tables; in studies checked, under half for an unresolved V gene and the rest for unknown reasons. That table is the source of V, J and clone size, and D and trimming were worked out from the DNA. This sample has hundreds of thousands of clones in its table, and 85% to 95% of those were observed once. About 6% of the sample is in the top ten clones.

The data belong to a study of brain T cells in children with intractable seizures (dated by TCRdb to the early 2020s). Concerning the study at large: A NanoString immunology panel was first used to screen resected brain tissue from roughly 56 pediatric epilepsy surgery cases for immune gene transcripts. Of the roughly 12 selected surgery cases, pre-surgery blood was also sequenced for eight, so four had brain tissue only.

This sample's time point label indicates: blood from clinic visit 5 months post-surgery; TSC patient then seizure free. The surgery cases showing the highest brain T cell transcript signatures were chosen for TCR beta chain sequencing of brain tissue and, when available, of blood. Patients had been treated with at least one anti-epileptic drug before surgery. The TCR-sequenced patients were children whose drug-resistant epilepsy was caused by tuberous sclerosis complex, focal cortical dysplasia, Rasmussen encephalitis or hemimegalencephaly. The Monarch genomic DNA purification kit was used to extract bulk genomic DNA from unsorted brain tissue and from whole blood. The paper as a whole reports these results and caveats: Because sequencing depth differed between pre- and post-surgery blood, the absence of clones from the pre-surgery sample may reflect undersampling. Viral specificity was inferred solely from CDR3 sequence similarity, and the HCMV serostatus of the patients was not known.

The TCR sequence derives from a boy less than two years old with tuberous sclerosis and intractable seizures. The specimen comprised peripheral blood, sampled approximately 5 months after surgery.

The DNA sequence is given as TGCGCCAGCAGTCCAAAGAGCTCCTACGAGCAGTACTTC. It translates to CASSPKSSYEQYF. This chain joins TRBV5-1 to TRBJ2-7, with the D gene not confidently named. The CDR3, cysteine through phenylalanine, is 13 amino acids long. Left in the record is the CDR3 DNA by itself, 39 bases read in frame from the first base. Relative to germline, V is 5 bases shorter and J is 0 bases shorter, with 9 bases between their ends. CDR1 and CDR2, per the germline V gene, are SGHRS and YFSETQ.